Sequencing of this T cell receptor beta chain was carried out in a study of blood T cells in healthy people across ages. Study-wide context: Template switching captured about one barcoded beta molecule per two T cells.

Comment on this clonotype: The antigen is undetermined.

V was shortened by 0 bases and J by 7 bases, with 16 bases between the two germline ends. Germline lookup yields CDR1 LGHNA and CDR2 YSLEER. The CDR3 loop spans 17 amino acids. Combining a sample-barcoded 5' primer with a J-beta primer mix, a second PCR ran for roughly 7 to 11 cycles. Each sample yielded at least 2.5 million CDR3-containing paired-end reads. TCRdb re-called the 5' RACE reads with MiXCR, one entry per CDR3 protein. The data contain 2 million or so distinct CDR3 sequences, roughly 49% of them seen just once; the ten biggest clones take up 2% to 2.5%. Findings and limits, study-wide: Both naive CD4+ cell counts and diversity were greater in long-lived donors than in aged donors. With unsorted PBMCs, a conclusive comparison of naive versus antigen-experienced cells was not possible.

This chain joins TRBV4-3 and TRBJ1-6; D gene unclear. This clonotype originated in a woman between 40 and 50 years old in good health. Sequenced input: blood. The CDR3 region has the DNA TGCGCCAGCAGCCAAGATTTAGTATCAGCCAACAATTCACCCCTCCACTTT. Translated, it gives CASSQDLVSANNSPLHF.